Described below is a single T cell receptor (beta chain) sequence and its context. The antigen remains undetermined. CDR3 length: 16 amino acids. CDR1 and CDR2 (germline): SGHTA, FQGNSA. Trimming removed 0 bases at V and 0 bases at J, with 6 bases between. This sample was included in a study of blood T cells in healthy people across ages. Study at large: In model experiments, template switching was able to capture about one barcoded beta molecule for every two T cells that were present.

Researchers collected 9 to 10 milliliters of peripheral blood from every single donor. Notes on the study in general: Observed TCR beta diversity per million T cells went down as age went up. This fall followed a roughly linear course with age.

A J-beta primer mix and a sample-barcoded 5' primer were used in a second PCR of about 7 to 12 cycles. TCRdb recomputed calls from the 5' RACE reads with MiXCR, one row per CDR3 protein. Among fewer than 800,000 distinct CDR3 sequences, more than 40% were seen once, and the ten largest hold 25% to 35%. The J gene is TRBJ2-6, the V gene TRBV7-2; D is possibly TRBD1 or TRBD2 (5 bases each). The sequence came from a woman in her sixties in good health. Sequencing used blood. In nucleotides, the CDR3 is TGTGCCAGCAGCTTAGCTGGGACCTCTGGGGCCAACGTCCTGACTTTC. This translates into CASSLAGTSGANVLTF.